This TCR beta chain is from a study of blood T cell repertoires in COVID-19. Repertoires were generated with immunoSEQ multiplex PCR, while TCRdb's copy carries only in-frame clones and drops some. The sample lists 76,000 or so clones; around nine tenths were seen once. The clonotype comes from a man aged 25-45 years with acute or convalescent COVID-19. Sequencing was performed on peripheral blood.

CDR3 DNA: TGCGCCAGCAGCTTGGAGGAGAGTCGGAGGGACGAGCAGTACTTC. Protein product: CASSLEESRRDEQYF. This chain uses TRBV5-1 with TRBJ2-7; tentatively, D is TRBD2 (6 bases). The CDR3 totals 15 residues. Germline V lookup: CDR1 SGHRS, CDR2 YFSETQ. Trimming took off 0 bases at V and 5 bases at J, with 15 bases between the two ends.